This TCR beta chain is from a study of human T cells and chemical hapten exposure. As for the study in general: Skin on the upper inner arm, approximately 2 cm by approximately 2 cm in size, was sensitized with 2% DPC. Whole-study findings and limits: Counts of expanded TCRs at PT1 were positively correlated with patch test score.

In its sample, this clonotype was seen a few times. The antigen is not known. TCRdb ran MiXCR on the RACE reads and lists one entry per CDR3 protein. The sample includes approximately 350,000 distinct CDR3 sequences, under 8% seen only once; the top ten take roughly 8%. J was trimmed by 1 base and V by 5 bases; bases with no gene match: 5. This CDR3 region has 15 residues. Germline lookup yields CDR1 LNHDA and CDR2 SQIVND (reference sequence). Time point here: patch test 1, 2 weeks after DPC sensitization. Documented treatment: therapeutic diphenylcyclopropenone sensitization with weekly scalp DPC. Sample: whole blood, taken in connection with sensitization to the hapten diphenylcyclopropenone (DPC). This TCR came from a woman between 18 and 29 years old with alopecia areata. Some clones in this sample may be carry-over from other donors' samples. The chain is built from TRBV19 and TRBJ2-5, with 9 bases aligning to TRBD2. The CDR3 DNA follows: TGTGCCAGTAGTTCTTTAGCGGGGGCCCAAGAGACCCAGTACTTC. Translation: CASSSLAGAQETQYF. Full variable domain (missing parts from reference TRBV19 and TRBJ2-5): DGGITQSPKYLFRKEGQNVTLSCEQNLNHDAMYWYRQDPGQGLRLIYYSQIVNDFQKGDIAEGYSVSREKKESFPLTVTSAQKNPTAFYLCASSSLAGAQETQYFGPGTRLLVL.